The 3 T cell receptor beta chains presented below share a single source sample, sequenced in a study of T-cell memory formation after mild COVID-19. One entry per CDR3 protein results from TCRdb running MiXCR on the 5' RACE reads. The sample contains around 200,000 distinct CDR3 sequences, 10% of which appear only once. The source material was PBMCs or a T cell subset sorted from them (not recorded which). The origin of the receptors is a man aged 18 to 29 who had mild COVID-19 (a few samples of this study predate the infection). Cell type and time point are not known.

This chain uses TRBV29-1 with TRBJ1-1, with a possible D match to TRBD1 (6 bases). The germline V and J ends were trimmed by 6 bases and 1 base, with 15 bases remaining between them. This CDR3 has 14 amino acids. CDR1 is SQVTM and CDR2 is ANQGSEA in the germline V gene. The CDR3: CSVSTRQANTEAFF. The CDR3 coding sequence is TGCAGCGTCTCTACCCGACAGGCGAACACTGAAGCTTTCTTT.

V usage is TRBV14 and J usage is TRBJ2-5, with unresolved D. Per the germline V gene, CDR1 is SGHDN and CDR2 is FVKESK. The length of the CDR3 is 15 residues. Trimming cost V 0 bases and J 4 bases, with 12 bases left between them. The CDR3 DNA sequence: TGTGCCAGCAGCCAAGATCCTTCATGGCGAGAGACCCAGTACTTC. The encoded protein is CASSQDPSWRETQYF.

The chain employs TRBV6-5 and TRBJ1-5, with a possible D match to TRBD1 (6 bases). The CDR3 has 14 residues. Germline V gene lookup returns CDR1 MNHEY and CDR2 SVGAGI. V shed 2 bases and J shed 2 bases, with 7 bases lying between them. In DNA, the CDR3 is TGTGCCAGCAGTTACCGGACAGGCAATCAGCCCCAGCATTTT. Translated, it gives CASSYRTGNQPQHF.